This T cell receptor beta chain is from a study of OX40 agonist ivuxolimab in advanced cancers. At the level of the study: In this cohort, patients received ivuxolimab, an agonistic anti-OX40 (CD134) antibody.

Study conclusions and caveats: The study found among the lowest clonal expansion in partial responders at 0.1-3.0 mg/kg. By week 6 at 0.1 to 3.0 mg/kg, blood CD4+ and CD8+ T cells had expanded clonally. Antigens targeted by the expanded peripheral T cells were not determined.

CDR1 and CDR2 (germline): MNHEY, SVGAGI. The CDR3 loop spans 15 amino acids. V was trimmed by 3 bases and J by 9 bases, leaving 19 bases between them. TCRdb's copy holds only in-frame clones and misses some; the assay was immunoSEQ multiplex PCR. The sample lists 150,000 to 190,000 clones, around 94% occurring once. This clone was seen a single time. Its specificity is not known. The gene calls are TRBV6-5 and TRBJ2-3; D assignment may be TRBD1 or TRBD2 (5 bases each). The sample in question was CD4+ or CD8+ T cells sorted from blood, obtained in a trial of the OX40 agonist ivuxolimab. This TCR derives from an adult with an advanced solid tumor such as melanoma, head and neck, liver or kidney cancer. The CDR3 here is CASSYGGRIGSTQYF. The CDR3 nucleotides are TGTGCCAGCAGTTATGGGGGTCGAATCGGAAGCACGCAGTATTTT.